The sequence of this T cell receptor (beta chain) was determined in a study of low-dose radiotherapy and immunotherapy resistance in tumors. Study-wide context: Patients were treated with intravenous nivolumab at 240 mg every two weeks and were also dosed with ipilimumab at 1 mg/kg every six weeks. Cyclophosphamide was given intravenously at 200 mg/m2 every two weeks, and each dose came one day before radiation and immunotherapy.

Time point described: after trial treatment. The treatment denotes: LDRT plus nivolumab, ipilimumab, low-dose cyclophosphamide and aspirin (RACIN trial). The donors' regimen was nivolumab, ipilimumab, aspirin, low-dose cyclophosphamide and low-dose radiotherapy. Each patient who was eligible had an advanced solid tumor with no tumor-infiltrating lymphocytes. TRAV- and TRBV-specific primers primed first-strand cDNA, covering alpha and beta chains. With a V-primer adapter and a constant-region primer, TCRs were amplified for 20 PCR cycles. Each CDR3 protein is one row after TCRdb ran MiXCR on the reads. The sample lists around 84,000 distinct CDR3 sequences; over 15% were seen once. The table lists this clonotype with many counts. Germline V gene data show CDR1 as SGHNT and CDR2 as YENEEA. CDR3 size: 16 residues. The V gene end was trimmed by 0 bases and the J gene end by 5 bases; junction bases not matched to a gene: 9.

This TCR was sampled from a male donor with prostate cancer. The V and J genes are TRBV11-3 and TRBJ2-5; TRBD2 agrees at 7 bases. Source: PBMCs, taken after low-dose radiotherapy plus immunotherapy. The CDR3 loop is CASSLDGREGDETQYF. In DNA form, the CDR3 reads TGTGCCAGCAGCTTAGATGGCAGGGAGGGTGATGAGACCCAGTACTTC.